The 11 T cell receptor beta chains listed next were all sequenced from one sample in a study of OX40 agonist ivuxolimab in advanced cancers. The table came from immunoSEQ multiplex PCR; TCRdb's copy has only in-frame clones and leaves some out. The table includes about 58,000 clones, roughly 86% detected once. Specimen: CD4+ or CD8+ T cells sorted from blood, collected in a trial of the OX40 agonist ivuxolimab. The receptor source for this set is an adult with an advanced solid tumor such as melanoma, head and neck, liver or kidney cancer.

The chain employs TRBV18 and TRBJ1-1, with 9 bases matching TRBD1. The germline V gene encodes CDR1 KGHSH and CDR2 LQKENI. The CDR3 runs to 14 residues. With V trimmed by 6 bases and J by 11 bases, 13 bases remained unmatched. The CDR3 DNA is TGTGCCAGCTCCCCAACTACCGGGACAGGGATCGCTTTCTTT. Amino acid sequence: CASSPTTGTGIAFF.

The CDR3 DNA sequence: TGTGCCAGCTCCCTACTAGCGGGTGTCGAGCAGTTCTTC. Translation gives CASSLLAGVEQFF. The chain is built from TRBV18 and TRBJ2-1; 9 nucleotides line up with TRBD2. This CDR3 comprises 13 residues. The V segment lost 6 bases and the J segment 10 bases; nucleotides outside the gene matches: 7. In germline, CDR1 is KGHSH, CDR2 LQKENI. Supplemented by reference TRBV18 and TRBJ2-1, the full variable domain reads NAGVMQNPRHLVRRRGQEARLRCSPMKGHSHVYWYRQLPEEGLKFMVYLQKENIIDESGMPKERFSAEFPKEGPSILRIQQVVRGDSAAYFCASSLLAGVEQFFGPGTRLTVL.

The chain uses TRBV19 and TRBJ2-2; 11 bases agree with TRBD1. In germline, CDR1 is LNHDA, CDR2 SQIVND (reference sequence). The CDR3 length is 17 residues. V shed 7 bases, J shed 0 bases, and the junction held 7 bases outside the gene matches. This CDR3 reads CASNPRDRGTNTGELFF. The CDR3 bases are TGTGCCAGTAATCCCCGGGACAGGGGGACGAACACCGGGGAGCTGTTTTTT.

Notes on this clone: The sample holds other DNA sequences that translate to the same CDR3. The CDR3 DNA follows: TGCGCCAGCAGACCCCAGGGTAACACTGAAGCTTTCTTT. Translated, it gives CASRPQGNTEAFF. J is TRBJ1-1 and V is TRBV10-2, with D perhaps matching TRBD1 (5 bases). The V end lost 6 bases, the J end lost 2 bases, and 10 bases lay between the germline ends. Per the germline V gene, CDR1 is WSHSY and CDR2 is SAAADI. The CDR3 length is 13 residues.

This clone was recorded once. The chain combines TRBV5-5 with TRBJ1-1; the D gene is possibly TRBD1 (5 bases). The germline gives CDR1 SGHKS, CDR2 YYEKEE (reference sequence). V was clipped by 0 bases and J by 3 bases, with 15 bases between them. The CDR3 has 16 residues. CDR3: CASSLVLGQGYTEAFF. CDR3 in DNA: TGTGCCAGCAGCTTGGTCTTGGGGCAGGGTTACACTGAAGCTTTCTTT.

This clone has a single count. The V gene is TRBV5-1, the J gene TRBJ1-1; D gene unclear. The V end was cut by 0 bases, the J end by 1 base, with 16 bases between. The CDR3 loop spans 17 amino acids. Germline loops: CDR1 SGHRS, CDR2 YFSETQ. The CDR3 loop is CASSLGLVPTANTEAFF. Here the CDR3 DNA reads TGCGCCAGCAGCTTGGGCCTCGTGCCTACGGCGAACACTGAAGCTTTCTTT.

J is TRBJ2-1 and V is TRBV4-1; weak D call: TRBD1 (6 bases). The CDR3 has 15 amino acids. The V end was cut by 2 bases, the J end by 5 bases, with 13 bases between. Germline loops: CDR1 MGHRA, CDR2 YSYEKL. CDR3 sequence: CASSQPRTANNEQFF. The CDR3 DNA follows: TGCGCCAGCAGCCAACCCCGGACAGCCAACAATGAGCAGTTCTTC.

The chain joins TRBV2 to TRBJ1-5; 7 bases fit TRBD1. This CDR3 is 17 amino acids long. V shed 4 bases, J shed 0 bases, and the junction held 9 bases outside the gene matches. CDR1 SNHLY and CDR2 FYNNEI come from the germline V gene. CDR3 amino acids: CASSVLTGLNSNQPQHF. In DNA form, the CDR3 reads TGTGCCAGCAGTGTACTGACAGGGTTGAATAGCAATCAGCCCCAGCATTTT.

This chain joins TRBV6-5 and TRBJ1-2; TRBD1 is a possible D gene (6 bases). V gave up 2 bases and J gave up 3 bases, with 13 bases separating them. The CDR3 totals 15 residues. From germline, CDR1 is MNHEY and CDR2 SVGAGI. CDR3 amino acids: CASSYHHTGYYGYTF. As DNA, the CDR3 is TGTGCCAGCAGTTACCATCATACAGGGTACTATGGCTACACCTTC.

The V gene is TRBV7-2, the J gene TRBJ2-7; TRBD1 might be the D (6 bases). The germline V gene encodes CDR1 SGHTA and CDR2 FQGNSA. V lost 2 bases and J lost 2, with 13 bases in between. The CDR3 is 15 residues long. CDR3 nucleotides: TGTGCCAGCAGCTTAACTCACAGGGCTACCTACGAGCAGTACTTC. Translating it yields CASSLTHRATYEQYF.

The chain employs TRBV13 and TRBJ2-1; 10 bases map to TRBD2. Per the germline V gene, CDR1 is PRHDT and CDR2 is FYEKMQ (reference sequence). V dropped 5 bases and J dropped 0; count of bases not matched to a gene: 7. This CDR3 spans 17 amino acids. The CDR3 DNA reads TGTGCCAGCAGCCTAGCGGGGGCGTCGGGCTCCTACAATGAGCAGTTCTTC. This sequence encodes CASSLAGASGSYNEQFF.